Below, 30 T cell receptor beta chains from the same sample are listed, as sequenced in a study of blood T cells in healthy people across ages. A J-beta primer mix and a sample-barcoded 5' primer were used in a second PCR of roughly 7 to 12 cycles. From the 5' RACE reads, TCRdb called clonotypes with MiXCR, one entry per CDR3 protein. The profile shows some 320,000 distinct CDR3 sequences, roughly 26% of them singletons. The sequencing sample was made of blood. These receptors all stem from a woman in her seventies in good health.

This chain links TRBV12-3 or TRBV12-4 with TRBJ2-1; D not resolved. V lost 6 bases, J lost 5 bases, and 8 bases lay in between. There are 12 residues in the CDR3. The CDR3 bases are TGTGCCAGCAGAACCACTGACAATGAGCAGTTCTTC. Translated: CASRTTDNEQFF.

In this sample, this clonotype turned up a few times. J is TRBJ2-5 and V is TRBV27; D might be TRBD2 (5 bases). The J call may not be correct, given that the DNA end is closer to TRBJ2-1. CDR3 length: 13 amino acids. Germline-derived CDR1 and CDR2 are MNHEY and SMNVEV (reference sequence). The DNA of the CDR3 is TGTGCCAGCAGGAGAGGCCCCCCGGGGGAGCAGTTCTTC. Its translation is CASRRGPPGEQFF.

The rearrangement links TRBV29-1 to TRBJ2-1; D is perhaps TRBD2 (7 bases). The end of the DNA aligns better with TRBJ2-5, so the J call may be wrong. The CDR3 runs to 16 residues. Germline assignment: CDR1 SQVTM and CDR2 ANQGSEA. DNA for the CDR3: TGCAGCGTTCCCATGGGGGCTAGCGGTCGACAAGAGACCCAGTACTTC. Translating gives CSVPMGASGRQETQYF.

Here the CDR3 DNA reads TGTGCCAGTAGTATGCAACAGGTCGCTGAGCAGTTCTTC. Translated: CASSMQQVAEQFF. V usage is TRBV19 and J usage is TRBJ2-1; maybe TRBD1 (5 bases). There are 13 residues in the CDR3. Germline CDR1 is LNHDA and CDR2 is SQIVND (reference sequence). V was cut by 3 bases and J by 9 bases, with 12 bases left in between.

This chain connects TRBV20-1 to TRBJ2-3; TRBD2 is a possible D gene (5 bases). This CDR3 has 14 residues. From germline, CDR1 is DFQATT and CDR2 SNEGSKA (reference sequence). V lost 0 bases to trimming and J lost 7 bases, with 14 bases between them. The CDR3 protein is CSARDDEGSHTQYF. DNA for the CDR3: TGCAGTGCTAGAGACGACGAGGGATCCCATACGCAGTATTTT.

Notes on this clonotype: This may be a read error: a much more frequent sequence differs by one nucleotide. The genes are TRBV6-5 and TRBJ2-6; 9 positions match TRBD1. This CDR3 contains 17 residues. The germline CDR1 and CDR2 sequences are MNHEY and SVGAGI. CDR3 nucleotides: TGTGCCAGCAGTTACTCGGGGACAGGGTCTGGGGCCAACGTCATGACTTTC. Translated: CASSYSGTGSGANVMTF.

This clonotype was found many times. V usage is TRBV2 and J usage is TRBJ2-5; possible D gene TRBD1, 6 bases. The CDR3 is 13 residues long. Trimming cost V 6 bases and J 3 bases, with 11 bases left between them. Per germline, CDR1 SNHLY and CDR2 FYNNEI. Written as DNA, the CDR3 is TGTGCCAGCAGGATAACAGGGAAAGAGACCCAGTACTTC. Translating it yields CASRITGKETQYF.

This clonotype was detected a few times. V gene TRBV6-1 combines with J gene TRBJ2-5, with 9 nucleotides matching TRBD2. V gave up 3 bases and J gave up 5 bases; unmatched junction bases: 19. Germline loops: CDR1 MNHNS, CDR2 SASEGT. The CDR3 sequence is 19 residues long. The CDR3 DNA reads TGTGCCAGCAGTGAGGGTGTAGCGGGAGATACAACCCCCTGGGAGACCCAGTACTTC. Translation: CASSEGVAGDTTPWETQYF.

J is TRBJ2-3 and V is TRBV7-8; tentatively, D is TRBD2 (6 bases). The CDR3 runs 15 residues. The germline gives CDR1 SGHVS, CDR2 FQNEAQ. Trimming left V 5 bases short and J 2 bases short, with 14 bases between. The CDR3 nucleotides read TGTGCCAGCAGCCTCGGGGGACCTTACACAGATACGCAGTATTTT. Residues: CASSLGGPYTDTQYF.

This clonotype came up a few times. A much larger clone differs by one base, so this may be a read error. The V gene is TRBV29-1, the J gene TRBJ2-5; no clear D gene. Germline values: CDR1 SQVTM, CDR2 ANQGSEA. The CDR3 has 13 amino acids. The CDR3 sequence: CSAEDPAQETQHF. The CDR3 coding sequence is TGCAGCGCTGAGGACCCCGCGCAAGAGACCCAGCACTTC.

This rearrangement joins TRBV4-3 to TRBJ2-7; D not resolved. The germline V and J ends were trimmed by 6 bases and 5 bases, with 23 bases remaining between them. Germline V gene sequence: CDR1 LGHNA, CDR2 YSLEER. This CDR3 has 16 residues. The CDR3 here is CASSPGPPPRGDEQYF. CDR3 sequence (DNA): TGCGCCAGCAGTCCAGGACCTCCACCGCGAGGTGACGAGCAGTACTTC.

The chain uses TRBV7-2 and TRBJ2-3; D call uncertain. Trimming left V 5 bases short and J 1 base short, with 1 base between. Germline V gene sequence: CDR1 SGHTA, CDR2 FQGNSA. The CDR3 is 11 residues long. The CDR3 is CTSSRTDTQYF. The CDR3 bases are TGTACCAGCAGCCGCACAGATACGCAGTATTTT. The full variable domain, completed using reference TRBV7-2 and TRBJ2-3, is GAGVSQSPSNKVTEKGKDVELRCDPISGHTALYWYRQSLGQGLEFLIYFQGNSAPDKSGLPSDRFSAERTGGSVSTLTIQRTQQEDSAVYLCTSSRTDTQYFGPGTRLTVL.

This clonotype was seen repeatedly, ten times or more. The chain joins TRBV6-2 or TRBV6-3 to TRBJ1-2; no reliable D call. The V gene's germline CDR1 is MNHEY and CDR2 SVGEGT. V was trimmed by 5 bases and J by 7 bases, leaving 14 bases between them. CDR3 length equals 13 residues. The CDR3 DNA reads as TGTGCCAGCAGTAAAGGTCAGAATCTTGGCTACACCTTC. Translated, it gives CASSKGQNLGYTF.

The chain uses TRBV10-3 and TRBJ2-5; no definite D call. Per the germline V gene, CDR1 is ENHRY and CDR2 is SYGVKD. The CDR3 is 12 residues long. Deletions cut 3 bases from V and 4 bases from J, with 6 bases between. CDR3 sequence (DNA): TGTGCCATCAGTGATGGGTCAGAGACCCAGTACTTC. It yields the protein CAISDGSETQYF.

The chain employs TRBV7-9 and TRBJ2-3; no definite D call. The germline V gene has CDR1 SEHNR and CDR2 FQNEAQ (reference sequence). Trimming removed 6 bases from V and 2 bases from J, with 15 bases in between. CDR3 size: 15 residues. The CDR3 nucleotides read TGTGCCAGCAGTATTGCCGATTACTACACAGATACGCAGTATTTT. This codes for CASSIADYYTDTQYF.

This chain's CDR3 is CASSRFRSGRFGETQYF. CDR3 DNA: TGTGCCAGCAGCCGATTTAGGAGCGGGAGATTCGGGGAGACCCAGTACTTC. V usage is TRBV7-9 and J usage is TRBJ2-1, with 8 bases lining up with TRBD2. The J call may be faulty, since TRBJ2-5 better matches the DNA end. Germline V gives CDR1 SEHNR, CDR2 FQNEAQ (reference sequence). This CDR3 has 17 residues.

This clonotype was recorded many times. V is TRBV18 and J is TRBJ2-7; D is perhaps TRBD2 (7 bases). The CDR3 has 16 amino acids. Germline V gene sequence: CDR1 KGHSH, CDR2 LQKENI. Between the trimmed V and J ends, which lost 6 bases and 1 base, there was a span of 19 bases. The CDR3 region has the DNA TGTGCCAGCTCCCTACAAGGGGGGGCGACTTCCTACGAGCAGTACTTC. It encodes CASSLQGGATSYEQYF.

This clonotype was counted a few times. The V call is TRBV6-5, the J call TRBJ1-1, with D perhaps TRBD1 (5 bases). The CDR3 is 14 amino acids. Trimming stripped 6 bases from V and 5 bases from J, with 16 bases between. The germline CDR1 and CDR2 sequences are MNHEY and SVGAGI. The CDR3 sequence: CASRPSYGGTEAFF. The CDR3 DNA is TGTGCCAGCAGGCCCTCTTATGGGGGAACTGAAGCTTTCTTT.

The chain joins TRBV11-2 to TRBJ2-5; possibly TRBD1 for D (6 bases). The end of the DNA fits TRBJ2-1 better, so the J call may be wrong. Germline CDR1 reads SGHAT; CDR2 reads FQNNGV. CDR3 length: 13 amino acids. CDR3 region: CASSLAPGDAQFF. CDR3 coding DNA: TGTGCCAGCAGCTTGGCTCCAGGGGACGCGCAGTTCTTC.

The DNA of the CDR3 is TGTGCCAGCTCACCGAACCAACAGGAGACCCAGTACTTC. Protein: CASSPNQQETQYF. The gene calls are TRBV18 and TRBJ2-5; D unresolved. Germline V gives CDR1 KGHSH, CDR2 LQKENI. The CDR3 totals 13 residues. V lost 3 bases to trimming and J lost 5 bases, with 10 bases between them.

The V gene is TRBV9, the J gene TRBJ2-5; 8 positions agree with TRBD2. Germline V gene sequence: CDR1 SGDLS, CDR2 YYNGEE. CDR3 size: 16 residues. With 0 bases clipped from V and 1 base from J, the junction kept 5 bases outside the gene matches. CDR3 bases: TGTGCCAGCAGCGTAGGTGGTAGCGGGGTCCAAGAGACCCAGTACTTC. It encodes CASSVGGSGVQETQYF.

This clonotype was detected ten times or more. This chain uses TRBV6-1 with TRBJ2-1, with 9 bases lining up with TRBD2. J gave up 4 bases and V 2 bases, and 12 bases lay outside the gene matches. This CDR3 is built from 18 residues. The germline gives CDR1 MNHNS, CDR2 SASEGT. The CDR3 protein is CASSESFGTSGLYNEQFF. CDR3 in DNA: TGTGCCAGCAGTGAAAGTTTCGGTACTAGCGGGCTTTACAATGAGCAGTTCTTC.

In this sample, this clonotype turned up many times. This chain connects TRBV9 to TRBJ2-1, with 11 bases fitting TRBD2. The CDR3 runs 15 residues. J lost 9 bases, V lost 3 bases, and 8 bases had no gene match. CDR1 is SGDLS, CDR2 YYNGEE, per germline. The CDR3 loop reads CASSGGASGRSEQFF. In nucleotides, the CDR3 is TGTGCCAGCAGCGGTGGGGCTAGCGGGAGGTCTGAGCAGTTCTTC.

This clonotype was observed a few times. The V call is TRBV12-3 or TRBV12-4, the J call TRBJ2-1; 9 bases line up with TRBD2. This CDR3 region has 14 residues. The junction had 7 bases not matched to a gene; V was cut back by 8 bases and J by 5 bases. CDR3 nucleotide sequence: TGTGCCAGCGCGACTAGCGGCCGACACAATGAGCAGTTCTTC. Translation gives CASATSGRHNEQFF.

This chain links TRBV7-9 with TRBJ2-5; unclear D gene. Germline CDR1 is SEHNR and CDR2 is FQNEAQ (reference sequence). Trimming pared 6 bases from V and 2 bases from J, leaving 13 bases between. This CDR3 is 14 amino acids long. CDR3 coding DNA: TGTGCCAGCAGGGGTTCTGGGATTCAAGAGACCCAGTACTTC. Its protein product is CASRGSGIQETQYF.

This sequence joins TRBV27 and TRBJ1-1; no clear D gene. V lost 6 bases to trimming and J lost 0 bases, with 8 bases between them. In germline, CDR1 is MNHEY, CDR2 SMNVEV (reference sequence). The CDR3 consists of 13 residues. CDR3 sequence (DNA): TGTGCCAGCAGCCCGGGAGTGAACACTGAAGCTTTCTTT. It yields the protein CASSPGVNTEAFF.

This clonotype was observed a handful of times. The CDR3 sequence: CASSAAPSETQYF. CDR3 DNA sequence: TGCGCCAGCAGCGCTGCCCCCTCAGAGACCCAGTACTTC. The genes are TRBV5-1 and TRBJ2-5; D is uncertain. The V gene lost 4 bases and the J gene lost 4 bases, with 11 bases spanning the gap. The length of the CDR3 is 13 residues. The germline gives CDR1 SGHRS, CDR2 YFSETQ.

This clonotype was seen only a few times. V and J are TRBV5-1 and TRBJ1-4, with D possibly being TRBD1 (5 bases). Germline CDR1 reads SGHRS; CDR2 reads YFSETQ. V lost 4 bases and J 4 bases, leaving 11 bases between the germline ends. CDR3 length equals 14 residues. CDR3 sequence (DNA): TGCGCCAGCAGCCTAGGGACTCTTAATGAAAAACTGTTTTTT. As protein: CASSLGTLNEKLFF.

The chain employs TRBV3-1 and TRBJ2-5; D unresolved. The better agreement between TRBJ2-1 and the DNA end casts doubt on the J call. Germline V gives CDR1 LGHDT, CDR2 YNNKEL (reference sequence). The CDR3 runs 14 residues. The CDR3 DNA reads as TGTGCCAGCAGCCAAGAAACTATCTCGAGTGAGCAGTTCTTC. It encodes CASSQETISSEQFF.

The chain recombines TRBV5-1 with TRBJ2-3; possibly TRBD2 for D (6 bases). The CDR3 is 15 residues long. Germline CDR1 is SGHRS and CDR2 is YFSETQ. V lost 4 bases, J lost 2 bases, and 14 bases lay in between. This chain's CDR3 is CASSVSGSFTDTQYF. Here the CDR3 DNA reads TGCGCCAGCAGCGTGAGCGGGTCTTTCACAGATACGCAGTATTTT. Based on the CDR3 plus reference TRBV5-1 and TRBJ2-3, the full variable domain is KAGVTQTPRYLIKTRGQQVTLSCSPISGHRSVSWYQQTPGQGLQFLFEYFSETQRNKGNFPGRFSGRQFSNSRSEMNVSTLELGDSALYLCASSVSGSFTDTQYFGPGTRLTVL.